The entry below gives a single TCR beta chain sequence along with its context. It was with 60 Vbeta and 13 Jbeta primers that the PCR ran. Authors' methods: Later, an analysis found about 77 million unique TCR beta chains, and about 10 million of these were shared. Generated by immunoSEQ multiplex PCR, the TCRdb table keeps only in-frame clones and is missing some. V, J and clone size reflect that table, while D and trimming were determined from the DNA. The repertoire holds over 150,000 clones, with around 79% as singletons. This CDR3 spans 15 amino acids. V was shortened by 4 bases and J by 0 bases, with 10 bases between the two germline ends. The V gene's germline CDR1 is SEHNR and CDR2 FQNEAQ (reference sequence). This sample was included in a study of cytomegalovirus exposure and HLA in healthy donors. Looking at the study overall: Out of roughly 170 million T cells, an earlier analysis found 117 million unique TCR beta sequences in total.

The sequencing sample was made of PBMCs. The chain uses TRBV7-9 and TRBJ1-3, with D perhaps matching TRBD1 (6 bases). This sequence was found in a man between 18 and 29 years old in good health and CMV-seronegative. CDR3 sequence reads: CASSSRQASGNTIYF. In DNA form, the CDR3 reads TGTGCCAGCAGCTCCCGACAGGCCTCTGGAAACACCATATATTTT.